One and the same sample provided the 31 T cell receptor beta chains below, sequenced in a study of blood T cell repertoires in COVID-19. The assay was immunoSEQ multiplex PCR, and TCRdb's table has in-frame clones only and misses some. The table includes about 49,000 clones, roughly four fifths detected once. Sequencing used peripheral blood. These receptors were collected from a woman in her sixties or seventies with acute or convalescent COVID-19.

The rearrangement links TRBV5-1 to TRBJ2-1, with D possibly TRBD2 on 7 matching bases. The germline V and J ends were trimmed by 4 bases and 4 bases, with 21 bases remaining between them. CDR3 size: 17 residues. The germline V gene has CDR1 SGHRS and CDR2 YFSETQ. CDR3 sequence reads: CASSRGDYRRLYNEQFF. CDR3 sequence (DNA): TGCGCCAGCAGCAGGGGGGACTACCGAAGACTTTACAATGAGCAGTTCTTC.

The chain carries TRBV19 and TRBJ1-2, with TRBD1 identical over 8 bases. CDR1 and CDR2 (germline): LNHDA, SQIVND (reference sequence). V lost 2 bases to trimming and J lost 4 bases; unmatched junction nucleotides: 3. The CDR3 is made up of 14 amino acids. The CDR3 loop reads CASSIPGGLYGYTF. Here the CDR3 DNA reads TGTGCCAGTAGTATACCAGGGGGCCTCTATGGCTACACCTTC.

V usage is TRBV18 and J usage is TRBJ1-4; D remains ambiguous. V dropped 1 base and J dropped 8 bases, with 14 bases sitting between them. CDR3 length equals 15 residues. CDR1 and CDR2 from the germline V gene are KGHSH and LQKENI. CDR3 sequence: CASSPLWSPGEKLFF. CDR3 nucleotide sequence: TGTGCCAGCTCACCACTTTGGTCTCCGGGGGAAAAACTGTTTTTT.

The rearrangement uses TRBV7-8 and TRBJ2-7; a weak D match, TRBD1 (6 bases). V dropped 5 bases and J dropped 3 bases, with 11 bases sitting between them. Germline assignment: CDR1 SGHVS and CDR2 FQNEAQ. The CDR3 totals 13 residues. CDR3 DNA: TGTGCCAGCAGCCCCGACAGGAACTACGAGCAGTACTTC. This sequence encodes CASSPDRNYEQYF.

This chain connects TRBV11-3 to TRBJ1-3; TRBD1 aligns across 7 bases. The CDR3 has 14 amino acids. V gave up 5 bases and J gave up 2 bases; unmatched junction bases: 3. CDR1 SGHNT and CDR2 YENEEA come from the germline V gene. CDR3 protein: CASSLQGTGNTIYF. CDR3 DNA sequence: TGTGCCAGCAGCCTACAGGGGACTGGAAACACCATATATTTT.

The J gene is TRBJ2-1, the V gene TRBV16; 8 positions agree with TRBD2. Germline trimming cut 4 bases from V and 7 bases from J; bases unmatched to any gene: 9. CDR1 KGHSY and CDR2 FQNENV come from the germline V gene. The CDR3 is made up of 15 amino acids. The CDR3 coding sequence is TGTGCCAGCAGCCGGAGTCGGGGGGGCCAAAATGAGCAGTTCTTC. Its translation: CASSRSRGGQNEQFF.

The chain couples TRBV30 to TRBJ2-2, with D possibly matching TRBD1 (6 bases). The CDR3 totals 15 residues. CDR1 is GTSNPN, CDR2 SVGIG, per germline (reference sequence). The ends were cut back, 3 bases at V and 5 bases at J, with 16 bases in the middle. In nucleotides, the CDR3 is TGTGCCTGGAGCCAGGGGACGTACCGGACCGGGGAGCTGTTTTTT. Translated, it gives CAWSQGTYRTGELFF.

The chain employs TRBV9 and TRBJ1-3, with 7 positions matching TRBD1. The length of the CDR3 is 16 residues. The V gene's germline CDR1 is SGDLS and CDR2 YYNGEE. With V trimmed by 4 bases and J by 0 bases, 7 bases remained unmatched. The CDR3 protein is CASSPWGTASGNTIYF. CDR3 nucleotide sequence: TGTGCCAGCAGCCCCTGGGGGACAGCCTCTGGAAACACCATATATTTT.

The count of this clone is one. The chain couples TRBV28 to TRBJ1-5; no firm D call. Germline V CDR1 and CDR2: MDHEN, SYDVKM. The CDR3 loop spans 14 amino acids. Trimming took 4 bases from V and 0 from J, leaving 7 bases between them. CDR3 amino acids: CASSWASSNQPQHF. CDR3 nucleotide sequence: TGTGCCAGCAGTTGGGCTTCTAGCAATCAGCCCCAGCATTTT. Full variable domain (outside the CDR3, taken from reference TRBV28 and TRBJ1-5): DVKVTQSSRYLVKRTGEKVFLECVQDMDHENMFWYRQDPGLGLRLIYFSYDVKMKEKGDIPEGYSVSREKKERFSLILESASTNQTSMYLCASSWASSNQPQHFGDGTRLSIL.

V usage is TRBV30 and J usage is TRBJ2-3; 9 nucleotides match TRBD2. The CDR3 loop spans 15 amino acids. CDR1 is GTSNPN and CDR2 is SVGIG in the germline V gene (reference sequence). With 3 bases clipped from V and 7 bases from J, the junction kept 11 bases outside the gene matches. The CDR3 loop reads CAWSPLGGGAYTQYF. The CDR3, as DNA: TGTGCCTGGAGCCCATTAGGCGGGGGGGCCTATACGCAGTATTTT.

The V call is TRBV2, the J call TRBJ2-5; TRBD2 matches 10 bases. The CDR3 runs to 15 residues. The V and J ends lost 7 bases and 3 bases, in that order; junction bases with no gene match: 8. CDR1 and CDR2 from the germline V gene are SNHLY and FYNNEI. The CDR3 protein is CASNRVAGGKETQYF. As DNA, the CDR3 is TGTGCCAGCAACCGGGTAGCGGGGGGAAAAGAGACCCAGTACTTC.

The rearrangement links TRBV19 to TRBJ1-2, with 7 bases matching TRBD1. Germline CDR1 reads LNHDA; CDR2 reads SQIVND (reference sequence). The length of the CDR3 is 15 residues. Trimming took 10 bases from V and 2 from J; bases not matched to a gene: 13. The CDR3 DNA is TGTGCCACTAATACGGGGACAGTCACCAACTATGGCTACACCTTC. It codes for CATNTGTVTNYGYTF.

This chain joins TRBV2 and TRBJ2-7; D possibly corresponds to TRBD2 (5 bases). CDR1 and CDR2 from the germline V gene are SNHLY and FYNNEI. The CDR3 totals 12 residues. The ends were cut back, 7 bases at V and 3 bases at J, with 10 bases in the middle. The CDR3 reads CASMERSYEQYF. In nucleotides, the CDR3 is TGTGCCAGCATGGAGCGGAGCTACGAGCAGTACTTC. Full variable domain (outside the CDR3, taken from reference TRBV2 and TRBJ2-7): EPEVTQTPSHQVTQMGQEVILRCVPISNHLYFYWYRQILGQKVEFLVSFYNNEISEKSEIFDDQFSVERPDGSNFTLKIRSTKLEDSAMYFCASMERSYEQYFGPGTRLTVT.

The chain combines TRBV11-3 with TRBJ1-1; 9 bases line up with TRBD1. The V gene end was trimmed by 5 bases and the J gene end by 3 bases; junction bases not matched to a gene: 4. Germline V CDR1 and CDR2: SGHNT, YENEEA. This CDR3 is 14 amino acids long. CDR3 nucleotides: TGTGCCAGCAGCCCCGGACAGGGGTACACTGAAGCTTTCTTT. Its translation is CASSPGQGYTEAFF.

This chain connects TRBV5-5 to TRBJ1-2; 8 bases are shared with TRBD1. Per germline, CDR1 SGHKS and CDR2 YYEKEE (reference sequence). V was clipped by 4 bases and J by 5 bases; unmatched bases: 10. CDR3 size: 15 residues. CDR3 DNA: TGTGCCAGCAGCGTGGGATCAGGGGGCCAGTATGGCTACACCTTC. Protein sequence: CASSVGSGGQYGYTF.

This clone was picked up a small number of times. This chain connects TRBV29-1 to TRBJ1-1; unclear D gene. The CDR3 runs to 12 residues. Trimming took 7 bases from V and 3 from J, leaving 12 bases between them. Germline-derived CDR1 and CDR2 are SQVTM and ANQGSEA. The CDR3 loop is CSADPAHTEAFF. DNA for the CDR3: TGCAGCGCCGACCCAGCGCACACTGAAGCTTTCTTT.

The chain has TRBV6-5 and TRBJ1-1, with a tentative D call TRBD1 (5 bases). The ends were cut back, 6 bases at V and 0 bases at J, with 14 bases in the middle. CDR3 length equals 15 residues. Germline lookup yields CDR1 MNHEY and CDR2 SVGAGI. The CDR3 DNA reads as TGTGCCAGCAGACCTCTTTTGACAGTGAACACTGAAGCTTTCTTT. Protein product: CASRPLLTVNTEAFF.

The gene calls are TRBV5-1 and TRBJ1-3; no definite D call. The germline CDR1 and CDR2 sequences are SGHRS and YFSETQ. Deletions cut 1 base from V and 0 bases from J, with 8 bases between. The CDR3 runs 15 residues. The CDR3 sequence is CASSLHGSSGNTIYF. The CDR3, as DNA: TGCGCCAGCAGCTTGCACGGGAGCTCTGGAAACACCATATATTTT.

This sequence joins TRBV11-2 and TRBJ2-3, with unresolved D. The length of the CDR3 is 14 residues. With 5 bases removed from V and 1 base from J, the gap between germline ends came to 10 bases. Germline values: CDR1 SGHAT, CDR2 FQNNGV. The DNA of the CDR3 is TGTGCCAGCAGCCTATCCCTTGGCACAGATACGCAGTATTTT. This codes for CASSLSLGTDTQYF.

This chain joins TRBV9 and TRBJ2-3, with 11 nucleotides matching TRBD2. Germline V gene lookup returns CDR1 SGDLS and CDR2 YYNGEE. V lost 0 bases and J lost 4; bases outside the gene matches: 1. The CDR3 totals 15 residues. The CDR3 DNA sequence: TGTGCCAGCAGCGTAGAACTAGCGGGAGCAGATACGCAGTATTTT. It codes for CASSVELAGADTQYF.

This clone has only one observation. V usage is TRBV5-1 and J usage is TRBJ2-1, with 7 bases identical to TRBD2. Germline V CDR1 and CDR2: SGHRS, YFSETQ. V lost 0 bases, J lost 3 bases, and 6 bases stayed unmatched. The CDR3 sequence is 16 residues long. CDR3 nucleotides: TGCGCCAGCAGCTTGGCAGCGGGGCTAAGCTACAATGAGCAGTTCTTC. Its protein is CASSLAAGLSYNEQFF.

This clone was found a few times. The genes are TRBV7-9 and TRBJ2-7, with D perhaps TRBD2 (5 bases). The length of the CDR3 is 13 residues. Germline V gene sequence: CDR1 SEHNR, CDR2 FQNEAQ (reference sequence). V lost 4 bases, J lost 2 bases, and 9 bases lay in between. As DNA, the CDR3 is TGTGCCAGCAGCTCGGACTTCACCTACGAGCAGTACTTC. It is translated as CASSSDFTYEQYF.

V gene TRBV12-3 or TRBV12-4 combines with J gene TRBJ1-2; possible D gene TRBD1, 5 bases. This CDR3 has 13 residues. Between the trimmed V and J ends, which lost 5 bases and 4 bases, there was a span of 11 bases. CDR3 amino acids: CASSESRAYGYTF. In DNA, the CDR3 is TGTGCCAGCAGTGAATCCAGGGCCTATGGCTACACCTTC.

This sequence joins TRBV10-3 and TRBJ1-1; 8 bases fit TRBD1. The CDR3 is made up of 14 amino acids. V shed 10 bases, J shed 1 base, and the junction held 8 bases outside the gene matches. Germline V gives CDR1 ENHRY, CDR2 SYGVKD. CDR3: CATLGTGSNTEAFF. CDR3 nucleotides: TGTGCCACCCTCGGGACAGGATCGAACACTGAAGCTTTCTTT.

The chain recombines TRBV19 with TRBJ2-2, with 9 bases fitting TRBD1. CDR1 is LNHDA, CDR2 SQIVND, per germline (reference sequence). V lost 6 bases and J lost 3; bases outside the gene matches: 8. CDR3 length: 16 residues. In nucleotides, the CDR3 is TGTGCCAGTAGCAGATCTGGGACAGGGTACACCGGGGAGCTGTTTTTT. Residues: CASSRSGTGYTGELFF.

This rearrangement joins TRBV6-6 to TRBJ1-1; D is ambiguous. Looked up from germline, CDR1 is MNHNY and CDR2 is SVGAGI (reference sequence). The V end lost 2 bases, the J end lost 0 bases, and 13 bases lay between the germline ends. CDR3 length: 16 amino acids. CDR3 residues: CASSYGYRGLNTEAFF. Here the CDR3 DNA reads TGTGCCAGCAGTTACGGGTACCGCGGATTGAACACTGAAGCTTTCTTT.

The chain has TRBV5-4 and TRBJ2-3; no definite D call. CDR3 length: 14 residues. Between the trimmed V and J ends, which lost 1 base and 2 bases, there was a span of 8 bases. Per the germline V gene, CDR1 is SGHNT and CDR2 is YYREEE (reference sequence). CDR3 nucleotide sequence: TGTGCCAGCAGCTTGTTGCTAAACACAGATACGCAGTATTTT. Translation gives CASSLLLNTDTQYF.

The chain employs TRBV11-2 and TRBJ1-1; 9 bases agree with TRBD1. Germline V CDR1 and CDR2: SGHAT, FQNNGV. The CDR3 has 15 amino acids. The junction had 3 bases not matched to a gene; V was cut back by 3 bases and J by 1 base. CDR3 residues: CASSFPGQGNTEAFF. CDR3 in DNA: TGTGCCAGCAGCTTCCCGGGACAGGGGAACACTGAAGCTTTCTTT.

The chain couples TRBV7-2 to TRBJ1-6; TRBD1 is a possible D gene (5 bases). This CDR3 is built from 14 residues. Per germline, CDR1 SGHTA and CDR2 FQGNSA. The V and J ends lost 5 bases and 7 bases respectively, with 12 bases between them. In nucleotides, the CDR3 is TGTGCCAGCAGCCTCCGGGGGGTAAATTCACCCCTCCACTTT. Translated, it gives CASSLRGVNSPLHF.

This clone showed up just a few times. CDR3: CATGTVTSPLHF. The CDR3 bases are TGTGCCACAGGGACAGTTACTTCACCCCTCCACTTT. The J gene is TRBJ1-6, the V gene TRBV2; TRBD1 aligns across 7 bases. The length of the CDR3 is 12 residues. V gave up 10 bases and J gave up 9 bases; unmatched junction bases: 6. Germline V CDR1 and CDR2: SNHLY, FYNNEI.

V and J are TRBV2 and TRBJ2-3; D is possibly TRBD2 (6 bases). V lost 6 bases to trimming and J lost 5 bases, with 15 bases between them. The CDR3 length is 14 residues. Germline loops: CDR1 SNHLY, CDR2 FYNNEI. CDR3 protein: CASRQIGSGDTQYF. In DNA form, the CDR3 reads TGTGCCAGCAGGCAAATTGGTAGCGGAGATACGCAGTATTTT.